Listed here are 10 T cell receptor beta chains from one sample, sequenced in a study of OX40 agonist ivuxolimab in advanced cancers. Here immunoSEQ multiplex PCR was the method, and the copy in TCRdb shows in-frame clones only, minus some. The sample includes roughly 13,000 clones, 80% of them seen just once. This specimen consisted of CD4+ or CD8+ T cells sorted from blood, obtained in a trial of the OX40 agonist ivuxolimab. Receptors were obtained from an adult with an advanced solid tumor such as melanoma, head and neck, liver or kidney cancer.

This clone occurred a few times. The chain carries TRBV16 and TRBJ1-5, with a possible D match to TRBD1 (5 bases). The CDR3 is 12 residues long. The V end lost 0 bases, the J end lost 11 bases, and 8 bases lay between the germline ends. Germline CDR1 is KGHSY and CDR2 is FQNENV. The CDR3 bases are TGTGCCAGCAGCCAATCGACGGGGGCCCAGCATTTT. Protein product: CASSQSTGAQHF.

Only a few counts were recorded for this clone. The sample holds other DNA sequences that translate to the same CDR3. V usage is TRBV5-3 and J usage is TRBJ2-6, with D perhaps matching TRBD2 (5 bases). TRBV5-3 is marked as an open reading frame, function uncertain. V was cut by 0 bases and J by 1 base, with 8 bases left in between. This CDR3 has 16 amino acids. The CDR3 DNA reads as TGTGCCAGAAGCTTGGGGGGAGCATCTGGGGCCAACGTCCTGACTTTC. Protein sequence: CARSLGGASGANVLTF.

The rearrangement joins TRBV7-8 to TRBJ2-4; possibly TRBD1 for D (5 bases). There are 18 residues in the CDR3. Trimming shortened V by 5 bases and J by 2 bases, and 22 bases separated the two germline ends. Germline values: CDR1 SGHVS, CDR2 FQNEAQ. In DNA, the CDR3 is TGTGCCAGCAGCCCTAACCCTAGGGGCCTCTCATCCAAAAACATTCAGTACTTC. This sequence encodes CASSPNPRGLSSKNIQYF.

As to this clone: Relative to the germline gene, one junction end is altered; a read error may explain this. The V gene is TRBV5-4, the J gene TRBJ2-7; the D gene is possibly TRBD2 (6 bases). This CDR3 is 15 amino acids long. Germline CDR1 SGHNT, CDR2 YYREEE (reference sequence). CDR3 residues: CASSPAVGGSYEQYF. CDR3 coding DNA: TGCGCCAGCAGCCCCGCCGTGGGGGGCTCCTACGAGCAGTACTTC. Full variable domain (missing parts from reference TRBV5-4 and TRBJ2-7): ETGVTQSPTHLIKTRGQQVTLRCSSQSGHNTVSWYQQALGQGPQFIFQYYREEENGRGNFPPRFSGLQFPNYSSELNVNALELDDSALYLCASSPAVGGSYEQYFGPGTRLTVT.

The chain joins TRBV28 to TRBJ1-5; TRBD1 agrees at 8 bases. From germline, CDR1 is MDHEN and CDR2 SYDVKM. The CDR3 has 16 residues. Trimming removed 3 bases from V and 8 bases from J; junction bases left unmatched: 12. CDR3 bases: TGTGCCAGCAGTTTGCTCGGGACAGGACCCAGGGAGCCCCAGCATTTT. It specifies CASSLLGTGPREPQHF.

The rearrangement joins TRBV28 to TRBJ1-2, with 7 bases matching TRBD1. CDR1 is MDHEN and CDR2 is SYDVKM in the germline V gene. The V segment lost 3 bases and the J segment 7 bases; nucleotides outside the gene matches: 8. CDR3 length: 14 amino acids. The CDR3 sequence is CASSFPLTGSGYTF. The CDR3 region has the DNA TGTGCCAGCAGTTTCCCCCTGACAGGGTCTGGCTACACCTTC.

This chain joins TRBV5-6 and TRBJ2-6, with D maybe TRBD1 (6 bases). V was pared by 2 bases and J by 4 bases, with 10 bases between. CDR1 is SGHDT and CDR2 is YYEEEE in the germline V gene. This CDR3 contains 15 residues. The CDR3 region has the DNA TGTGCCAGCAGCTTACCAGGGGTAGGGGCCAACGTCCTGACTTTC. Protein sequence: CASSLPGVGANVLTF.

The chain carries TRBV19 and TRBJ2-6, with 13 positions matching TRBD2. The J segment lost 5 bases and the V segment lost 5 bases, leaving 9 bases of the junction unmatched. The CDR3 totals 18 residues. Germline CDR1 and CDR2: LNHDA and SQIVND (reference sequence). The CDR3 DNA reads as TGTGCCAGTAGTCCTCGGACTAGCGGGAGAGGCCGGGCCAACGTCCTGACTTTC. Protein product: CASSPRTSGRGRANVLTF.

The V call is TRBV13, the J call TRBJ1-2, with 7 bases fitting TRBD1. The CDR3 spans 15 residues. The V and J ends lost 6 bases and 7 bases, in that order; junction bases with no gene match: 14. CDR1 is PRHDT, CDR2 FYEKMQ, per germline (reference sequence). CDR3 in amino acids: CASSYATGTAGGYTF. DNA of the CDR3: TGTGCCAGCAGTTACGCGACCGGGACAGCGGGTGGCTACACCTTC. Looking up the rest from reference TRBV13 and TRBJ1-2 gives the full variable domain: AAGVIQSPRHLIKEKRETATLKCYPIPRHDTVYWYQQGPGQDPQFLISFYEKMQSDKGSIPDRFSAQQFSDYHSELNMSSLELGDSALYFCASSYATGTAGGYTFGSGTRLTVV.

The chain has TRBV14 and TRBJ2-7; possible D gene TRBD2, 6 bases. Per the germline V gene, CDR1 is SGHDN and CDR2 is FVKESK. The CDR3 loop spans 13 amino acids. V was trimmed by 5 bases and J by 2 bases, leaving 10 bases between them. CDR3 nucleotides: TGTGCCAGCAGCTGGAGGGCCCCCTACGAGCAGTACTTC. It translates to CASSWRAPYEQYF.